The 30 T cell receptor beta chains in this list originate from one sample, sequenced in a study of T cells in tumors after PD-1 blockade. The method was immunoSEQ multiplex PCR; TCRdb's version includes in-frame clones alone and lacks a portion of them. Of 20,000 to 25,000 clones listed, around 80% are singletons. This sample comprised PBMCs, obtained before anti-PD-1 treatment. The origin of the receptors is a human donor with basal cell carcinoma.

J is TRBJ2-5 and V is TRBV4-3; TRBD1 matches 7 bases. Unmatched junction bases numbered 0, after V lost 0 bases and J lost 5 bases. The CDR3 has 13 residues. Per germline, CDR1 LGHNA and CDR2 YSLEER. CDR3 sequence: CASSQDRGETQYF. CDR3 nucleotide sequence: TGCGCCAGCAGCCAAGACAGGGGGGAGACCCAGTACTTC.

The genes are TRBV20-1 and TRBJ2-5; 8 bases line up with TRBD1. Germline values: CDR1 DFQATT, CDR2 SNEGSKA (reference sequence). The CDR3 length is 11 residues. CDR3 loop: CKIQGVETQYF. The CDR3 DNA reads TGCAAAATACAGGGGGTAGAGACCCAGTACTTC.

The V and J genes are TRBV14 and TRBJ1-6, with D tentatively TRBD1 (5 bases). The CDR3 covers 15 residues. Germline lookup yields CDR1 SGHDN and CDR2 FVKESK. Between the trimmed V and J ends, which lost 1 base and 8 bases, there was a span of 12 bases. CDR3 DNA sequence: TGTGCCAGCAGCCAAGGGGGACTTGGGCATTCACCCCTCCACTTT. Translating gives CASSQGGLGHSPLHF.

The table lists this clone with a count of one. The chain is built from TRBV9 and TRBJ1-4; tentatively, D is TRBD1 (5 bases). The CDR3 consists of 16 residues. Germline CDR1 SGDLS, CDR2 YYNGEE. V was pared by 4 bases and J by 0 bases, with 13 bases between. The CDR3 is CASSPETGATNEKLFF. The CDR3, as DNA: TGTGCCAGCAGCCCTGAAACAGGAGCAACTAATGAAAAACTGTTTTTT.

This chain uses TRBV14 with TRBJ2-7; TRBD2 might be the D (7 bases). V lost 2 bases, J lost 6 bases, and 23 bases lay in between. Germline-derived CDR1 and CDR2 are SGHDN and FVKESK. There are 17 residues in the CDR3. CDR3 amino acids: CASSQHLGGARFGEQYF. The CDR3 DNA is TGTGCCAGCAGCCAACATTTGGGGGGGGCAAGATTCGGCGAGCAGTACTTC.

The chain's CDR3 is CASSQDLEGETQYF. DNA for the CDR3: TGTGCCAGCAGCCAAGATCTTGAGGGGGAGACCCAGTACTTC. The rearrangement uses TRBV3-1 (or the pseudogene TRBV3-2) and TRBJ2-5; either TRBD1 or TRBD2 may fit D (5 bases each). The CDR3 is 14 amino acids. Trimming pared 0 bases from V and 5 bases from J, leaving 10 bases between. CDR1 LGHDT and CDR2 YNNKEL come from the germline V gene (reference sequence).

The V call is TRBV7-2, the J call TRBJ2-5; D uncertain. The germline V gene encodes CDR1 SGHTA and CDR2 FQGNSA. The CDR3 totals 12 residues. V was cut by 3 bases and J by 4 bases, with 6 bases left in between. CDR3 amino acids: CASSLTRETQYF. In DNA, the CDR3 is TGTGCCAGCAGCTTGACTCGAGAGACCCAGTACTTC. The whole variable domain, filled in from reference TRBV7-2 and TRBJ2-5, reads GAGVSQSPSNKVTEKGKDVELRCDPISGHTALYWYRQSLGQGLEFLIYFQGNSAPDKSGLPSDRFSAERTGGSVSTLTIQRTQQEDSAVYLCASSLTRETQYFGPGTRLLVL.

The chain is built from TRBV6-4 and TRBJ2-3; unclear D gene. Germline assignment: CDR1 MRHNA and CDR2 SNTAGT. With 2 bases removed from V and 0 bases from J, the gap between germline ends came to 9 bases. This CDR3 is built from 15 residues. The CDR3 region is CASSDEDSSTDTQYF. DNA of the CDR3: TGTGCCAGCAGTGACGAGGATTCTAGCACAGATACGCAGTATTTT.

In DNA, the CDR3 is TGTGCCACCAGCAGAGATTATACAGAGACCTACGAGCAGTACTTC. Translating gives CATSRDYTETYEQYF. This chain connects TRBV15 to TRBJ2-7; D remains ambiguous. The V gene lost 0 bases and the J gene lost 2 bases, with 11 bases spanning the gap. The CDR3 contains 15 residues. The germline V gene encodes CDR1 LNHNV and CDR2 YYDKDF (reference sequence).

The J gene is TRBJ2-2, the V gene TRBV19; TRBD1 agrees at 9 bases. V gave up 5 bases and J gave up 7 bases; unmatched junction bases: 8. The germline CDR1 and CDR2 sequences are LNHDA and SQIVND (reference sequence). The CDR3 length is 15 residues. The chain's CDR3 is CASSVGTGSGGELFF. The CDR3 DNA reads as TGTGCCAGTAGTGTCGGGACAGGGTCGGGCGGGGAGCTGTTTTTT. The full variable domain, with the rest looked up from reference TRBV19 and TRBJ2-2, is DGGITQSPKYLFRKEGQNVTLSCEQNLNHDAMYWYRQDPGQGLRLIYYSQIVNDFQKGDIAEGYSVSREKKESFPLTVTSAQKNPTAFYLCASSVGTGSGGELFFGEGSRLTVL.

This clone was detected only once. This chain uses TRBV5-1 with TRBJ2-3; 8 bases align to TRBD2. The CDR3 has 17 amino acids. CDR1 SGHRS and CDR2 YFSETQ come from the germline V gene. V trimming: 3 bases; J trimming: 3 bases; junction bases outside the gene matches: 12. CDR3 sequence (DNA): TGCGCCAGCAGCTCCCTCCCGGGGATAGCGGGGACAGATACGCAGTATTTT. Amino acids: CASSSLPGIAGTDTQYF.

V gene TRBV27 combines with J gene TRBJ1-2, with D possibly matching TRBD1 (5 bases). CDR3 length equals 17 residues. The V and J ends lost 5 bases and 8 bases respectively, with 27 bases between them. From germline, CDR1 is MNHEY and CDR2 SMNVEV (reference sequence). The CDR3 loop reads CASSPGHPPSLYGGYTF. CDR3 DNA sequence: TGTGCCAGCAGTCCCGGACACCCACCAAGCCTCTATGGAGGCTACACCTTC.

This rearrangement joins TRBV18 to TRBJ2-1, with 10 bases fitting TRBD2. This CDR3 spans 17 amino acids. Germline CDR1 and CDR2: KGHSH and LQKENI. V was clipped by 0 bases and J by 7 bases; unmatched bases: 9. The DNA of the CDR3 is TGTGCCAGCTCACCACCACCCGAGAGCGGGGGGGCTAATGAGCAGTTCTTC. Its protein product is CASSPPPESGGANEQFF. Together with reference TRBV18 and TRBJ2-1, the CDR3 gives the full variable domain: NAGVMQNPRHLVRRRGQEARLRCSPMKGHSHVYWYRQLPEEGLKFMVYLQKENIIDESGMPKERFSAEFPKEGPSILRIQQVVRGDSAAYFCASSPPPESGGANEQFFGPGTRLTVL.

This chain links TRBV9 with TRBJ1-3; 7 bases fit TRBD1. The J segment lost 1 base and the V segment lost 4 bases, leaving 8 bases of the junction unmatched. Germline CDR1 SGDLS, CDR2 YYNGEE. The CDR3 totals 16 residues. CDR3 bases: TGTGCCAGCAGCCCAGTTGGCAGGGGGTCTGGAAACACCATATATTTT. It is translated as CASSPVGRGSGNTIYF.

The chain has TRBV29-1 and TRBJ1-2; D is uncertain. The CDR3 is 11 amino acids. The V gene's germline CDR1 is SQVTM and CDR2 ANQGSEA. Trimming pared 6 bases from V and 2 bases from J, leaving 7 bases between. The chain's CDR3 is CSVEQNYGYTF. Here the CDR3 DNA reads TGCAGCGTAGAACAAAACTATGGCTACACCTTC. The variable domain in full, with the rest retrieved from reference TRBV29-1 and TRBJ1-2, is SAVISQKPSRDICQRGTSLTIQCQVDSQVTMMFWYRQQPGQSLTLIATANQGSEATYESGFVIDKFPISRPNLTFSTLTVSNMSPEDSSIYLCSVEQNYGYTFGSGTRLTVV.

This rearrangement joins TRBV19 to TRBJ1-4; D perhaps matches TRBD1 (6 bases). The ends were cut back, 4 bases at V and 3 bases at J, with 12 bases in the middle. Germline lookup yields CDR1 LNHDA and CDR2 SQIVND (reference sequence). The CDR3 is 15 amino acids. The CDR3 nucleotides read TGTGCCAGTAGTAAACAGGGTTTTGCTAATGAAAAACTGTTTTTT. This sequence encodes CASSKQGFANEKLFF.

The rearrangement uses TRBV12-3 or TRBV12-4 and TRBJ2-3, with D hard to call. V lost 3 bases, J lost 6 bases, and 4 bases lay in between. The CDR3 runs to 11 residues. The CDR3 loop is CASSLGDTQYF. The CDR3 DNA sequence: TGTGCCAGCAGTTTGGGGGATACGCAGTATTTT.

The chain is built from TRBV30 and TRBJ2-7, with 9 bases fitting TRBD1. The ends lost 2 bases at V and 5 bases at J; junction bases unmatched: 10. The CDR3 extends over 15 amino acids. The germline CDR1 and CDR2 sequences are GTSNPN and SVGIG (reference sequence). CDR3 sequence reads: CAWSPHPDRGHEQYF. The CDR3 DNA follows: TGTGCCTGGAGTCCACACCCGGACAGGGGCCACGAGCAGTACTTC.

This sequence joins TRBV27 and TRBJ1-1; unclear D gene. The CDR3 loop spans 15 amino acids. The germline V gene encodes CDR1 MNHEY and CDR2 SMNVEV (reference sequence). Trimming stripped 3 bases from V and 4 bases from J, with 15 bases between. CDR3 amino acids: CASSLGRAGLTEAFF. The CDR3 DNA reads as TGTGCCAGCAGTTTGGGCAGAGCCGGGCTCACTGAAGCTTTCTTT.

The chain couples TRBV7-2 to TRBJ2-3; 16 bases are shared with TRBD2. Germline CDR1 reads SGHTA; CDR2 reads FQGNSA. Losses at the gene ends were 5 bases for V and 4 bases for J; bases not matched to a gene: 12. The length of the CDR3 is 19 residues. The CDR3 DNA reads as TGTGCCAGCAGCCCACAAGCCGGGACTAGCGGGGGGGCCGCAGATACGCAGTATTTT. Translating it yields CASSPQAGTSGGAADTQYF.

V usage is TRBV19 and J usage is TRBJ2-1, with TRBD2 matching over 14 bases. The CDR3 is 15 residues long. From germline, CDR1 is LNHDA and CDR2 SQIVND (reference sequence). With V trimmed by 10 bases and J by 9 bases, 11 bases remained unmatched. CDR3 nucleotides: TGTGCCACGGTGACTAGCGGGAGGGCCAGCGCTGAGCAGTTCTTC. Residues: CATVTSGRASAEQFF.

J is TRBJ2-3 and V is TRBV7-9; a possible D gene is TRBD1 (6 bases). CDR1 and CDR2 (germline): SEHNR, FQNEAQ (reference sequence). The CDR3 totals 16 residues. V lost 1 base, J lost 0 bases, and 11 bases lay in between. The CDR3: CASSLVGATSTDTQYF. The CDR3 DNA sequence: TGTGCCAGCAGCTTAGTGGGGGCGACTAGCACAGATACGCAGTATTTT.

V usage is TRBV9 and J usage is TRBJ2-5; no definite D call. CDR1 and CDR2 from the germline V gene are SGDLS and YYNGEE. V shed 0 bases and J shed 5 bases, with 11 bases lying between them. This CDR3 comprises 14 residues. This chain's CDR3 is CASSVGNSEETQYF. The CDR3 nucleotides are TGTGCCAGCAGCGTAGGGAACAGCGAGGAGACCCAGTACTTC.

The rearrangement joins TRBV6-5 to TRBJ1-1, with D possibly being TRBD1 (5 bases). The CDR3 has 13 amino acids. From germline, CDR1 is MNHEY and CDR2 SVGAGI. Trimming shortened V by 8 bases and J by 0 bases, and 10 bases separated the two germline ends. The CDR3 nucleotides read TGTGCCAGCGGGGGTCCCCTGAACACTGAAGCTTTCTTT. It codes for CASGGPLNTEAFF.

Only a few counts were recorded for this clone. The rearrangement joins TRBV7-2 to TRBJ1-2; 8 bases align to TRBD1. V gave up 1 base and J gave up 12 bases; unmatched junction bases: 7. The length of the CDR3 is 13 residues. Germline V gives CDR1 SGHTA, CDR2 FQGNSA. CDR3 sequence: CASSLGADRAHTF. The CDR3 nucleotides are TGTGCCAGCAGCTTAGGCGCGGACAGGGCCCACACCTTC.

This clone was detected only a few times. The chain recombines TRBV7-3 with TRBJ2-3; D might be TRBD2 (5 bases). Looked up from germline, CDR1 is SGHTA and CDR2 is FQGTGA. V was shortened by 4 bases and J by 4 bases, with 18 bases between the two germline ends. CDR3 length equals 16 residues. The CDR3 coding sequence is TGTGCCAGCAGCTCCCCCCCCGGGATATTTTCAGATACGCAGTATTTT. Translating it yields CASSSPPGIFSDTQYF.

There are a few counts of this clone. The chain uses TRBV5-1 and TRBJ2-2, with 11 bases lining up with TRBD2. The CDR3 extends over 15 amino acids. CDR1 and CDR2 from the germline V gene are SGHRS and YFSETQ. Germline trimming cut 4 bases from V and 4 bases from J; bases unmatched to any gene: 3. The CDR3 protein is CASSPSGRTTGELFF. In nucleotides, the CDR3 is TGCGCCAGCAGCCCTAGCGGGAGGACCACCGGGGAGCTGTTTTTT.

This CDR3 is CAWRTPDRLNEQFF. The CDR3 bases are TGTGCCTGGAGGACGCCGGATCGTCTCAATGAGCAGTTCTTC. The chain carries TRBV30 and TRBJ2-1; D remains unclear. The CDR3 consists of 14 residues. Deletions cut 3 bases from V and 6 bases from J, with 15 bases between. Looked up from germline, CDR1 is GTSNPN and CDR2 is SVGIG (reference sequence).

This clone has a handful of counts. Other DNA variants within this sample encode the same CDR3. V and J are TRBV2 and TRBJ2-1; the D gene is possibly TRBD2 (5 bases). Germline V gives CDR1 SNHLY, CDR2 FYNNEI. Trimming removed 5 bases at V and 0 bases at J, with 23 bases between. This CDR3 region has 19 residues. CDR3 sequence: CASSYGWARVGSSYNEQFF. The CDR3 DNA reads TGTGCCAGCAGTTATGGGTGGGCGCGGGTGGGGAGCTCCTACAATGAGCAGTTCTTC.

This chain uses TRBV2 with TRBJ2-5; 9 nucleotides align to TRBD2. V dropped 8 bases and J dropped 5; count of bases not matched to a gene: 12. The germline CDR1 and CDR2 sequences are SNHLY and FYNNEI. The CDR3 has 15 amino acids. This CDR3 is CASGKTSGVIETQYF. The CDR3 DNA reads TGTGCCAGCGGGAAGACTAGCGGCGTGATTGAGACCCAGTACTTC.